These 29 T cell receptor beta chains share one sample of origin, sequenced in a study of OX40 agonist ivuxolimab in advanced cancers. Libraries were prepared by immunoSEQ multiplex PCR; TCRdb keeps only in-frame clonotypes and omits some of them. The top ten clones hold 0.55% to 0.8% of a sample with some 64,000 clones, approximately 83% of them seen once. Sequenced material: CD4+ or CD8+ T cells sorted from blood, taken in a trial of the OX40 agonist ivuxolimab. These receptors were taken from an adult with an advanced solid tumor such as melanoma, head and neck, liver or kidney cancer.

This clone was seen only once. This sequence joins TRBV5-5 and TRBJ2-1; D gene unclear. This CDR3 contains 12 residues. Between the trimmed V and J ends, which lost 4 bases and 9 bases, there was a span of 11 bases. Germline V gene lookup returns CDR1 SGHKS and CDR2 YYEKEE (reference sequence). CDR3 sequence: CASSLEVGEQFF. CDR3 sequence (DNA): TGTGCCAGCAGCCTGGAAGTAGGTGAGCAGTTCTTC.

V usage is TRBV5-1 and J usage is TRBJ1-1; the D is unclear. Germline CDR1 reads SGHRS; CDR2 reads YFSETQ. The ends were cut back, 1 base at V and 4 bases at J, with 8 bases in the middle. The CDR3 spans 13 residues. The CDR3 here is CASSLSEGTEAFF. In DNA form, the CDR3 reads TGCGCCAGCAGCTTGTCCGAAGGCACTGAAGCTTTCTTT.

This clone was observed a single time. This chain links TRBV9 with TRBJ1-1; D ambiguous. There are 13 residues in the CDR3. The V end lost 0 bases, the J end lost 5 bases, and 8 bases lay between the germline ends. Per germline, CDR1 SGDLS and CDR2 YYNGEE. CDR3 region: CASSVELGTEAFF. CDR3 DNA: TGTGCCAGCAGCGTAGAGTTGGGAACTGAAGCTTTCTTT.

The chain uses TRBV18 and TRBJ2-1; D may be TRBD2 (5 bases). Germline-derived CDR1 and CDR2 are KGHSH and LQKENI. Trimming took off 0 bases at V and 4 bases at J, with 10 bases between the two ends. The CDR3 consists of 15 residues. The CDR3 DNA reads TGTGCCAGCTCACCACCGTGGCTAGCTTACAATGAGCAGTTCTTC. Translating gives CASSPPWLAYNEQFF.

J is TRBJ1-5 and V is TRBV10-3; D unclear. The V and J ends lost 1 base and 0 bases respectively, with 4 bases between them. The CDR3 has 14 residues. Per the germline V gene, CDR1 is ENHRY and CDR2 is SYGVKD. The CDR3 spells CAISELISNQPQHF. CDR3 sequence (DNA): TGTGCCATCAGTGAGTTGATTAGCAATCAGCCCCAGCATTTT.

The chain has TRBV5-1 and TRBJ2-6; D uncertain. Germline CDR1 and CDR2: SGHRS and YFSETQ. This CDR3 comprises 16 residues. V gave up 2 bases and J gave up 2 bases, with 11 bases separating them. The CDR3 here is CASSLTAQTGANVLTF. The CDR3 DNA sequence: TGCGCCAGCAGCTTAACAGCTCAGACTGGGGCCAACGTCCTGACTTTC.

The chain uses TRBV7-2 and TRBJ2-5; D is unresolved. The CDR3 totals 11 residues. Looked up from germline, CDR1 is SGHTA and CDR2 is FQGNSA. Trimming pared 5 bases from V and 7 bases from J, leaving 8 bases between. The CDR3 region is CASSPLGTQYF. Here the CDR3 DNA reads TGTGCCAGCAGCCCGCTGGGGACCCAGTACTTC.

The J gene is TRBJ1-3, the V gene TRBV25-1, with D possibly TRBD1 on 5 matching bases. Germline V gives CDR1 MGHDK, CDR2 SYGVNS. Trimming removed 2 bases from V and 7 bases from J, with 18 bases in between. The CDR3 consists of 16 residues. Here the CDR3 reads CASSEVGGVKRNTIYF. The CDR3 nucleotides read TGTGCCAGCAGTGAAGTCGGAGGGGTGAAGAGGAACACCATATATTTT.

The chain recombines TRBV27 with TRBJ2-3, with no clear D. V was clipped by 6 bases and J by 3 bases, with 4 bases between them. This CDR3 comprises 11 residues. Germline-derived CDR1 and CDR2 are MNHEY and SMNVEV (reference sequence). DNA for the CDR3: TGTGCCAGCAGGCCGACAGATACGCAGTATTTT. As protein: CASRPTDTQYF.

This chain joins TRBV19 and TRBJ1-2; D possibly corresponds to TRBD1 (6 bases). V was pared by 5 bases and J by 3 bases, with 19 bases between. The germline V gene encodes CDR1 LNHDA and CDR2 SQIVND (reference sequence). The CDR3 covers 16 residues. CDR3 residues: CASSPHVTGTHYGYTF. DNA of the CDR3: TGTGCCAGTAGTCCTCATGTCACAGGGACCCACTATGGCTACACCTTC.

The V call is TRBV10-3, the J call TRBJ2-7, with unresolved D. Looked up from germline, CDR1 is ENHRY and CDR2 is SYGVKD. The CDR3 is 12 amino acids. V was clipped by 3 bases and J by 0 bases, with 3 bases between them. CDR3 sequence reads: CAISDSSYEQYF. The CDR3 DNA follows: TGTGCCATCAGTGACAGCTCCTACGAGCAGTACTTC.

The rearrangement joins TRBV5-1 to TRBJ1-1; TRBD1 aligns across 9 bases. The CDR3 is 17 residues long. CDR1 is SGHRS and CDR2 is YFSETQ in the germline V gene. Losses at the gene ends were 1 base for V and 4 bases for J; bases not matched to a gene: 11. CDR3 bases: TGCGCCAGCAGCTTGCCTGGACAGGGGCGCAAGGGCACTGAAGCTTTCTTT. Translation: CASSLPGQGRKGTEAFF. Using reference TRBV5-1 and TRBJ1-1 for the parts outside the CDR3, the full variable domain is KAGVTQTPRYLIKTRGQQVTLSCSPISGHRSVSWYQQTPGQGLQFLFEYFSETQRNKGNFPGRFSGRQFSNSRSEMNVSTLELGDSALYLCASSLPGQGRKGTEAFFGQGTRLTVV.

This clone was detected a few times. This rearrangement joins TRBV5-4 to TRBJ1-2; TRBD1 is a possible D gene (6 bases). The CDR3 is 15 amino acids. V was shortened by 0 bases and J by 0 bases, with 9 bases between the two germline ends. Per the germline V gene, CDR1 is SGHNT and CDR2 is YYREEE (reference sequence). CDR3 sequence: CASSLGGAANYGYTF. CDR3 in DNA: TGTGCCAGCAGCTTGGGGGGGGCAGCTAACTATGGCTACACCTTC.

This clone was counted a few times. The chain recombines TRBV19 with TRBJ2-1; D possibly corresponds to TRBD2 (5 bases). This CDR3 contains 14 residues. V was trimmed by 3 bases and J by 4 bases, leaving 10 bases between them. The V gene's germline CDR1 is LNHDA and CDR2 SQIVND (reference sequence). CDR3 sequence (DNA): TGTGCCAGTAGTATTTTAGCGCCGTACAATGAGCAGTTCTTC. Translated: CASSILAPYNEQFF.

The gene calls are TRBV11-2 and TRBJ1-4, with D unclear. This CDR3 region has 15 residues. Trimming shortened V by 1 base and J by 2 bases, and 8 bases separated the two germline ends. The germline gives CDR1 SGHAT, CDR2 FQNNGV. The CDR3 DNA reads as TGTGCCAGCAGCTTAGGGGCGGGTACTAATGAAAAACTGTTTTTT. It encodes CASSLGAGTNEKLFF.

Comments on this clone: Other DNA sequences within the sample encode an identical CDR3. The genes are TRBV6-5 and TRBJ1-2, with D maybe TRBD1 (5 bases). Germline CDR1 is MNHEY and CDR2 is SVGAGI. The V gene lost 5 bases and the J gene lost 5 bases, with 9 bases spanning the gap. CDR3 length equals 12 residues. The CDR3 protein is CASSPDRYGYTF. CDR3 DNA: TGTGCCAGCAGTCCTGACAGATATGGCTACACCTTC.

The chain uses TRBV5-4 and TRBJ1-1; possible D gene TRBD1, 5 bases. Germline-derived CDR1 and CDR2 are SGHNT and YYREEE (reference sequence). V lost 4 bases, J lost 2 bases, and 15 bases lay in between. The CDR3 has 15 residues. CDR3 amino acids: CASSGGGGRNTEAFF. As DNA, the CDR3 is TGTGCCAGCAGCGGGGGTGGGGGTAGAAACACTGAAGCTTTCTTT.

V usage is TRBV4-1 and J usage is TRBJ2-5; TRBD2 matches 9 bases. V dropped 1 base and J dropped 3; count of bases not matched to a gene: 0. The CDR3 extends over 14 amino acids. CDR1 and CDR2 from the germline V gene are MGHRA and YSYEKL. The CDR3 bases are TGCGCCAGCAGCCAAGTAGCGGGGGAAGAGACCCAGTACTTC. Translating gives CASSQVAGEETQYF.

This CDR3 reads CASSSSPGGRETQYF. The CDR3 DNA reads as TGTGCCAGCAGCTCATCGCCGGGGGGCCGGGAGACCCAGTACTTC. V usage is TRBV7-6 and J usage is TRBJ2-5; D is perhaps TRBD2 (7 bases). Trimming stripped 4 bases from V and 5 bases from J, with 17 bases between. CDR3 size: 15 residues. From germline, CDR1 is SGHVS and CDR2 FNYEAQ. The whole variable domain, remainder taken from reference TRBV7-6 and TRBJ2-5, is GAGVSQSPRYKVTKRGQDVALRCDPISGHVSLYWYRQALGQGPEFLTYFNYEAQQDKSGLPNDRFSAERPEGSISTLTIQRTEQRDSAMYRCASSSSPGGRETQYFGPGTRLLVL.

The chain recombines TRBV18 with TRBJ1-6; 8 bases are shared with TRBD1. The ends lost 1 base at V and 10 bases at J; junction bases unmatched: 9. Germline CDR1 KGHSH, CDR2 LQKENI. The CDR3 is 16 amino acids. The CDR3 sequence: CASSPLPGQGGSPLHF. CDR3 coding DNA: TGTGCCAGCTCACCACTACCCGGACAGGGTGGCTCACCCCTCCACTTT.

This rearrangement joins TRBV5-1 to TRBJ2-5; 8 bases align to TRBD2. The J call may not be correct, given that the DNA end is closer to TRBJ2-7. This CDR3 has 15 amino acids. Germline CDR1 reads SGHRS; CDR2 reads YFSETQ. CDR3 coding DNA: TGCGCCAGCAGCTTGGACGCGGGGGGCTTCTACGAGCAGTACTTC. Translated, it gives CASSLDAGGFYEQYF.

The genes are TRBV10-2 and TRBJ1-5; D remains ambiguous. The V gene's germline CDR1 is WSHSY and CDR2 SAAADI. V was cut by 6 bases and J by 5 bases, with 14 bases left in between. The CDR3 has 14 amino acids. The CDR3 region is CASSQANSDQPQHF. DNA of the CDR3: TGCGCCAGCAGCCAAGCCAACAGTGATCAGCCCCAGCATTTT.

CDR3 nucleotide sequence: TGTGCCAGCAGATCCGACCTCAGCGGGGGAAACACCATATATTTT. It specifies CASRSDLSGGNTIYF. This rearrangement joins TRBV7-9 to TRBJ1-3; no clear D. The CDR3 runs to 15 residues. The germline gives CDR1 SEHNR, CDR2 FQNEAQ (reference sequence). Trimming took off 6 bases at V and 4 bases at J, with 16 bases between the two ends.

The chain links TRBV7-3 to TRBJ2-1; TRBD1 might be the D (5 bases). From germline, CDR1 is SGHTA and CDR2 FQGTGA. V lost 1 base and J 2 bases, leaving 18 bases between the germline ends. This CDR3 contains 18 residues. CDR3 loop: CASSLNPHHRLTYNEQFF. CDR3 DNA sequence: TGTGCCAGCAGCTTAAATCCCCACCACAGGCTTACCTACAATGAGCAGTTCTTC.

The chain couples TRBV6-1 to TRBJ1-5, with TRBD1 as a possible D gene (5 bases). There are 13 residues in the CDR3. V was shortened by 1 base and J by 5 bases, with 6 bases between the two germline ends. Germline V CDR1 and CDR2: MNHNS, SASEGT. CDR3 DNA: TGTGCCAGCAGTGAAGTGGGGGATCAGCCCCAGCATTTT. This translates into CASSEVGDQPQHF.

The V call is TRBV19, the J call TRBJ1-2, with 8 bases that match TRBD1. Per germline, CDR1 LNHDA and CDR2 SQIVND (reference sequence). The CDR3 loop spans 13 amino acids. V lost 11 bases and J lost 6; bases outside the gene matches: 11. The CDR3 DNA reads TGTGCCTCTTGCCAGGACAGGGCAGATGGCTACACCTTC. It codes for CASCQDRADGYTF.

The chain recombines TRBV4-1 with TRBJ2-1; D is undetermined. Germline V gene sequence: CDR1 MGHRA, CDR2 YSYEKL. Between the trimmed V and J ends, which lost 4 bases and 0 bases, there was a span of 22 bases. This CDR3 has 19 amino acids. The CDR3 is CASSLTEVMTLSSYNEQFF. The CDR3 nucleotides are TGCGCCAGCAGCCTAACCGAGGTAATGACGCTAAGCTCCTACAATGAGCAGTTCTTC.

The chain is built from TRBV7-8 and TRBJ1-1; maybe TRBD1 (5 bases). V gave up 7 bases and J gave up 3 bases, with 27 bases separating them. The germline gives CDR1 SGHVS, CDR2 FQNEAQ. The CDR3 has 18 residues. The CDR3 reads CASTNFNIVGGYDTEAFF. As DNA, the CDR3 is TGTGCCAGCACCAATTTCAATATAGTGGGGGGGTATGACACTGAAGCTTTCTTT. The whole variable domain, remainder taken from reference TRBV7-8 and TRBJ1-1, is GAGVSQSPRYKVAKRGQDVALRCDPISGHVSLFWYQQALGQGPEFLTYFQNEAQLDKSGLPSDRFFAERPEGSVSTLKIQRTQQEDSAVYLCASTNFNIVGGYDTEAFFGQGTRLTVV.

This chain links TRBV6-5 with TRBJ2-3, with D perhaps TRBD2 (6 bases). This CDR3 has 15 residues. Germline V gives CDR1 MNHEY, CDR2 SVGAGI. Trimming cost V 0 bases and J 6 bases, with 13 bases left between them. The CDR3 spells CASSYSEGRSDTQYF. The CDR3 region has the DNA TGTGCCAGCAGTTACTCGGAGGGCCGGTCGGATACGCAGTATTTT.